This is a list of T cell receptor beta chains from one sample in a study of naive CD8 T cells in extremely preterm neonates. TCRdb keeps only in-frame clones here, not all; method: immunoSEQ multiplex PCR. The sample has around 5,400 clones; nearly 95% are singletons. Source material: naive CD8+ T cells from cord blood. The receptors here all came from a boy who was born preterm. Both conserved end residues are part of each CDR3. A D gene is named only where the DNA matches it firmly. Not all rows give a size; the values are once, few, many and, for expanded clones, a class.

V,J,D,size,CDR3,DNA
TRBV4-3,TRBJ2-1,NA,NA,CASSSQGSGAYNEQFF,TGCGCCAGCAGCTCCCAGGGCAGCGGAGCCTACAATGAGCAGTTCTTC
TRBV10-2,TRBJ2-6,NA,NA,CASRAGANVLTF,TGCGCCAGCAGGGCTGGGGCCAACGTCCTGACTTTC
TRBV25-1,TRBJ1-4,NA,NA,CASSVTNEKLFF,TGTGCCAGCAGTGTGACTAATGAAAAACTGTTTTTT
TRBV28,TRBJ2-3,NA,NA,CASSSDISTDTQYF,TGTGCCAGCAGTTCGGACATTAGCACAGATACGCAGTATTTT
TRBV19,TRBJ2-5,TRBD1,NA,CASREGQGQETQYF,TGTGCCAGTAGGGAGGGACAGGGGCAAGAGACCCAGTACTTC
TRBV4-3,TRBJ2-5,NA,NA,CASSQDLGYQETQYF,TGCGCCAGCAGCCAAGATTTGGGCTACCAAGAGACCCAGTACTTC
TRBV30,TRBJ2-5,TRBD2,NA,CAWRSGAGFQETQYF,TGTGCCTGGCGAAGCGGGGCCGGCTTCCAAGAGACCCAGTACTTC
TRBV6-6,TRBJ2-1,NA,NA,CASSYSNYNEQFF,TGTGCCAGCAGTTACTCTAACTACAATGAGCAGTTCTTC
TRBV4-3,TRBJ2-3,TRBD2,NA,CASSQELAGTDTQYF,TGCGCCAGCAGCCAAGAACTAGCGGGCACAGATACGCAGTATTTT
TRBV9,TRBJ1-1,NA,once,CASSVGGRGNTEAFF,TGTGCCAGCAGCGTAGGGGGCCGGGGGAACACTGAAGCTTTCTTT
TRBV9,TRBJ2-7,TRBD2,NA,CASSVGLAGDYEQYF,TGTGCCAGCAGCGTGGGGCTAGCGGGAGATTACGAGCAGTACTTC
TRBV2,TRBJ1-2,NA,NA,CASTGYGYTF,TGTGCCAGCACAGGGTATGGCTACACCTTC
TRBV6-5,TRBJ2-7,NA,NA,CASSYSRAYEQYF,TGTGCCAGCAGTTACTCGAGGGCCTACGAGCAGTACTTC
TRBV7-9,TRBJ2-1,TRBD2,NA,CASSSSWTSGRRDEQFF,TGTGCCAGCAGCTCATCTTGGACTAGCGGGCGTCGCGATGAGCAGTTCTTC
TRBV28,TRBJ2-5,NA,NA,CASSLEGRETQYF,TGTGCCAGCAGTTTGGAGGGGAGGGAGACCCAGTACTTC
TRBV6-4,TRBJ2-3,NA,NA,CASSDSGGPTDTQYF,TGTGCCAGCAGTGACTCCGGGGGGCCCACAGATACGCAGTATTTT
TRBV27,TRBJ1-3,TRBD1,NA,CASSLSRGPGNTIYF,TGTGCCAGCAGTCTTTCTAGGGGGCCGGGAAACACCATATATTTT
TRBV21-1,TRBJ1-2,NA,NA,CASSKAADGSLNYGYTF,TGTGCCAGCAGCAAAGCGGCTGACGGATCCTTAAACTATGGCTACACCTTC
TRBV4-3,TRBJ2-7,TRBD1,NA,CASSQDRTGGYEQYF,TGCGCCAGCAGCCAAGACAGGACAGGGGGCTACGAGCAGTACTTC
TRBV14,TRBJ1-1,NA,once,CASSQSSRVNTEAFF,TGTGCCAGCAGCCAATCGTCCAGGGTGAACACTGAAGCTTTCTTT
TRBV6-5,TRBJ2-7,TRBD2,NA,CATTGTSGYEQYF,TGTGCCACTACCGGGACTAGCGGATACGAGCAGTACTTC
TRBV27,TRBJ2-7,NA,NA,CASSFLSRLNYEQYF,TGTGCCAGCAGTTTTTTATCCAGACTGAATTACGAGCAGTACTTC
TRBV7-9,TRBJ1-3,NA,NA,CASSRSGTGNTIYF,TGTGCCAGCAGCCGATCAGGGACAGGAAACACCATATATTTT
TRBV5-6,TRBJ1-1,TRBD1,NA,CASSPTGQGNTEAFF,TGTGCCAGCAGCCCCACGGGACAGGGGAACACTGAAGCTTTCTTT
TRBV29-1,TRBJ2-2,NA,NA,CSVEGGDINTGELFF,TGCAGCGTTGAAGGGGGGGACATAAACACCGGGGAGCTGTTTTTT
TRBV9,TRBJ2-2,TRBD1,NA,CASSVVGGTGGTGELFF,TGTGCCAGCAGCGTAGTTGGGGGGACAGGGGGCACCGGGGAGCTGTTTTTT
TRBV28,TRBJ1-1,NA,NA,CASSYPGDTEAFF,TGTGCCAGCAGTTACCCAGGGGACACTGAAGCTTTCTTT